Listed below are T cell receptor beta chains from one sample, sequenced in a study of blood T cell repertoires in COVID-19. TCRdb's table, derived via immunoSEQ multiplex PCR, lists solely in-frame clones and lacks some. This sample has about 50,000 clones, with about 90% found just once. Sequencing input: peripheral blood. The source of these receptors is a human donor with active COVID-19. The donor label of this sample is uncertain. The CDR3 runs from the conserved cysteine through the conserved F or W. The order of the fields is CDR3 DNA, CDR3 protein, clone size, V gene, J gene, D gene, CDR3 length. The D gene is left open where the match is weak. Only part of the rows carry a size: once, few, many, or a class if the clone is expanded.

CDR3nt: TGTGCCTGGAGCGAGACTGGGGCCAACGTCCTGACTTTC
CDR3aa: CAWSETGANVLTF
abundance: .
v_gene: TRBV30
j_gene: TRBJ2-6
d_gene: .
len: 13

CDR3nt: TGTGCCAGCGGCCGGACAGGGTCAGGGACCGGGGAGCTGTTTTTT
CDR3aa: CASGRTGSGTGELFF
abundance: .
v_gene: TRBV6-5
j_gene: TRBJ2-2
d_gene: TRBD1
len: 15

CDR3nt: TGTGCCAGCAGCCAAGAAGGACTAGCGGGTTTCTACGAGCAGTACTTC
CDR3aa: CASSQEGLAGFYEQYF
abundance: .
v_gene: TRBV3-1/TRBV3-2
j_gene: TRBJ2-7
d_gene: TRBD2
len: 16

CDR3nt: TGTGCCAGCAGCTTGTCCCGACAGGGGATAAGGGGTGGCGAGCAGTACTTC
CDR3aa: CASSLSRQGIRGGEQYF
abundance: .
v_gene: TRBV5-4
j_gene: TRBJ2-7
d_gene: TRBD1
len: 17

CDR3nt: TGTGCCAGCAGTGAAGGTGAGACAGGGACCTACGAGCAGTACTTC
CDR3aa: CASSEGETGTYEQYF
abundance: .
v_gene: TRBV2
j_gene: TRBJ2-7
d_gene: TRBD1
len: 15

CDR3nt: TGTGCCAGCAGCTTTTGGGGCCTAGCGAACACCGGGGAGCTGTTTTTT
CDR3aa: CASSFWGLANTGELFF
abundance: .
v_gene: TRBV5-4
j_gene: TRBJ2-2
d_gene: .
len: 16

CDR3nt: TGTGCCAGCAGTTGGGACAGGGGTGATTTCCGCTACACCTTC
CDR3aa: CASSWDRGDFRYTF
abundance: .
v_gene: TRBV2
j_gene: TRBJ1-2
d_gene: TRBD1
len: 14

CDR3nt: TGTGCCAGCAGCCAAGATCCGGGAAGGGTCGGCACCATATATTTT
CDR3aa: CASSQDPGRVGTIYF
abundance: .
v_gene: TRBV3-1/TRBV3-2
j_gene: TRBJ1-3
d_gene: .
len: 15

CDR3nt: TGTGCCAGCAGTCAAGTGGGACTAGCGGGGAAGTTCTTC
CDR3aa: CASSQVGLAGKFF
abundance: once
v_gene: TRBV12-3/TRBV12-4
j_gene: TRBJ2-1
d_gene: TRBD2
len: 13

CDR3nt: TGCGCCAGCAGCTTGTGGGGGGGCAGGGAGCCCCAGCATTTT
CDR3aa: CASSLWGGREPQHF
abundance: .
v_gene: TRBV5-1
j_gene: TRBJ1-5
d_gene: .
len: 14

CDR3nt: TGCGCCAGCAGTGAGCCCAGGGAAACTGAAGCTTTCTTT
CDR3aa: CASSEPRETEAFF
abundance: .
v_gene: TRBV10-2
j_gene: TRBJ1-1
d_gene: .
len: 13

CDR3nt: TGTGCCAGTAGTATTATGGGAGGTAGTAACAATGAGCAGTTCTTC
CDR3aa: CASSIMGGSNNEQFF
abundance: .
v_gene: TRBV19
j_gene: TRBJ2-1
d_gene: .
len: 15

CDR3nt: TGTGCCAGCAGCTTAGAGCGGGTCCGTTCACCCCTCCACTTT
CDR3aa: CASSLERVRSPLHF
abundance: few
v_gene: TRBV11-2
j_gene: TRBJ1-6
d_gene: .
len: 14

CDR3nt: TGTGCCAGCAGGGAGCAGACGAACACCGGGGAGCTGTTTTTT
CDR3aa: CASREQTNTGELFF
abundance: .
v_gene: TRBV2
j_gene: TRBJ2-2
d_gene: .
len: 14

CDR3nt: TGTGCCACCAGTGATTTAACAGGCGAAGAGACCCAGTACTTC
CDR3aa: CATSDLTGEETQYF
abundance: .
v_gene: TRBV24-1
j_gene: TRBJ2-5
d_gene: .
len: 14

CDR3nt: TGTGCCAGTGGCGTGGGACTAGCGGGAGGGACCTACAATGAGCAGTTCTTC
CDR3aa: CASGVGLAGGTYNEQFF
abundance: .
v_gene: TRBV5-6
j_gene: TRBJ2-1
d_gene: TRBD2
len: 17

CDR3nt: TGTGCCAGCAGCCAAGATTTATGGGGGGCTGGGGCCAACGTCCTGACTTTC
CDR3aa: CASSQDLWGAGANVLTF
abundance: once
v_gene: TRBV4-2
j_gene: TRBJ2-6
d_gene: .
len: 17

CDR3nt: TGTGCCAGCAGTTTGTTAGCGGTGAACACCGGGGAGCTGTTTTTT
CDR3aa: CASSLLAVNTGELFF
abundance: .
v_gene: TRBV6-5
j_gene: TRBJ2-2
d_gene: .
len: 15

CDR3nt: TGTGCCAGCACCTCGGTAACGGGGAAAGAAGCTTTCTTT
CDR3aa: CASTSVTGKEAFF
abundance: .
v_gene: TRBV6-6
j_gene: TRBJ1-1
d_gene: .
len: 13

CDR3nt: TGCGCCAGCAGCCTCTCCGGACTCGGGAACACTGAAGCTTTCTTT
CDR3aa: CASSLSGLGNTEAFF
abundance: .
v_gene: TRBV5-1
j_gene: TRBJ1-1
d_gene: .
len: 15

CDR3nt: TGTGCCAGCAGTCGACAGGGTCAGGAAAAACTGTTTTTT
CDR3aa: CASSRQGQEKLFF
abundance: once
v_gene: TRBV6-5
j_gene: TRBJ1-4
d_gene: TRBD1
len: 13

CDR3nt: TGTGCCAGCAGCCCACAGGGTAATCAGCCCCAGCATTTT
CDR3aa: CASSPQGNQPQHF
abundance: once
v_gene: TRBV7-9
j_gene: TRBJ1-5
d_gene: .
len: 13

CDR3nt: TGTGCCAGCAGTGTTCCCGGGGGCTCCTACAATGAGCAGTTCTTC
CDR3aa: CASSVPGGSYNEQFF
abundance: .
v_gene: TRBV28
j_gene: TRBJ2-1
d_gene: .
len: 15

CDR3nt: TGTGCCAGCAGGACGGGGGGGGTCGGTGGCTACACCTTC
CDR3aa: CASRTGGVGGYTF
abundance: .
v_gene: TRBV27
j_gene: TRBJ1-2
d_gene: .
len: 13

CDR3nt: TGTGCCAGCAGTTTTTCGAAGACAGGGGGCTCCTACGAGCAGTACTTC
CDR3aa: CASSFSKTGGSYEQYF
abundance: .
v_gene: TRBV28
j_gene: TRBJ2-7
d_gene: TRBD1
len: 16

CDR3nt: TGTGCCAGCAGCCTAGGGCAGGGGTACAATCAGCCCCAGCATTTT
CDR3aa: CASSLGQGYNQPQHF
abundance: .
v_gene: TRBV5-8
j_gene: TRBJ1-5
d_gene: .
len: 15

CDR3nt: TGTGCCAGCAGCGACCCGGGACAGGGGGTCAATCAGCCCCAGCATTTT
CDR3aa: CASSDPGQGVNQPQHF
abundance: .
v_gene: TRBV7-2
j_gene: TRBJ1-5
d_gene: TRBD1
len: 16

CDR3nt: TGTGCCAGCAGCCGGACAGGGCTCTCTGGAAACACCATATATTTT
CDR3aa: CASSRTGLSGNTIYF
abundance: .
v_gene: TRBV7-9
j_gene: TRBJ1-3
d_gene: TRBD1
len: 15

CDR3nt: TGTGCCAGCAGCTTGGCCCCTAGCGGGAGTTACGAGCAGTACTTC
CDR3aa: CASSLAPSGSYEQYF
abundance: .
v_gene: TRBV5-4
j_gene: TRBJ2-7
d_gene: TRBD2
len: 15

CDR3nt: TGTGCCAGCACGGCAGGGCCTGGTGGCACTGAAGCTTTCTTT
CDR3aa: CASTAGPGGTEAFF
abundance: .
v_gene: TRBV2
j_gene: TRBJ1-1
d_gene: .
len: 14

CDR3nt: TGTGCCAGCAGCCAAGTACAGGGGATCGCTGGAAACACCATATATTTT
CDR3aa: CASSQVQGIAGNTIYF
abundance: .
v_gene: TRBV3-1/TRBV3-2
j_gene: TRBJ1-3
d_gene: TRBD1
len: 16

CDR3nt: TGTGCCAGCAGTTTCCTCAGGGGTAGCAATCAGCCCCAGCATTTT
CDR3aa: CASSFLRGSNQPQHF
abundance: .
v_gene: TRBV27
j_gene: TRBJ1-5
d_gene: .
len: 15

CDR3nt: TGTGCCAGCAGTTCGGAGGGCTGGAACACTGAAGCTTTCTTT
CDR3aa: CASSSEGWNTEAFF
abundance: few
v_gene: TRBV28
j_gene: TRBJ1-1
d_gene: .
len: 14

CDR3nt: TGTGCCAGCAGCCAAGAAGCTAACAATGAGCAGTTCTTC
CDR3aa: CASSQEANNEQFF
abundance: .
v_gene: TRBV4-2
j_gene: TRBJ2-1
d_gene: .
len: 13

CDR3nt: TGTGCCAGCAGCCAAGAGAACAGGGGGGCGGCGGGCTACACCTTC
CDR3aa: CASSQENRGAAGYTF
abundance: .
v_gene: TRBV14
j_gene: TRBJ1-2
d_gene: TRBD1
len: 15

CDR3nt: TGTGCCAGCAGCCAAGAGGGATCGCTGGAGGGAGGCTTGTACGAGCAGTACTTC
CDR3aa: CASSQEGSLEGGLYEQYF
abundance: once
v_gene: TRBV4-2
j_gene: TRBJ2-7
d_gene: .
len: 18

CDR3nt: TGTGCCAGCAGCTTTTCCCTCCTCGTACCCCTCCACTTT
CDR3aa: CASSFSLLVPLHF
abundance: .
v_gene: TRBV11-2
j_gene: TRBJ1-6
d_gene: .
len: 13

CDR3nt: TGTGCCAGCAGTGTGGCGTCGGGTGCTGGAAACACCATATATTTT
CDR3aa: CASSVASGAGNTIYF
abundance: .
v_gene: TRBV9
j_gene: TRBJ1-3
d_gene: .
len: 15

CDR3nt: TGTGCCAGCAGCTTATACGCTCAGACGAACACCGGGGAGCTGTTTTTT
CDR3aa: CASSLYAQTNTGELFF
abundance: .
v_gene: TRBV7-3
j_gene: TRBJ2-2
d_gene: .
len: 16

CDR3nt: TGTGCCAGCAGTTACCGGTCGGGAGGGGGCACTGAAGCTTTCTTT
CDR3aa: CASSYRSGGGTEAFF
abundance: .
v_gene: TRBV6-5
j_gene: TRBJ1-1
d_gene: .
len: 15

CDR3nt: TGTGCCAGCAGCCGAGGGGTAGCGGGAAAGAACACCGGGGAGCTGTTTTTT
CDR3aa: CASSRGVAGKNTGELFF
abundance: .
v_gene: TRBV5-6
j_gene: TRBJ2-2
d_gene: TRBD2
len: 17